The clone carrying this T cell receptor beta chain was recorded a few times. The antigen remains undetermined. In the same sample, other DNA sequences code for this CDR3. TCRdb keeps only in-frame clones here, not all; method: immunoSEQ multiplex PCR. The profile shows about 1 million clones, 75% of them singletons. V gave up 0 bases and J gave up 3 bases; unmatched junction bases: 4. The CDR3 runs to 17 residues. The germline V gene encodes CDR1 SGHRS and CDR2 YFSETQ. The sample is drawn from a study of shared clonotypes between healthy human individuals. Whole-study results and caveats: Clonotypes shared by all four sorted-subset donors had higher generation probabilities than non-shared clonotypes. A handful of donors showed sharing of around 5% of naive CD4 clonotypes. Clonotype sharing levels among donors were expected to vary with sequencing depth.

The receptor was derived from a man between 18 and 35 years old in good health. The rearrangement joins TRBV5-1 to TRBJ2-2, with 11 bases that match TRBD2. Sequencing was done on a sample of memory CD4+ T cells sorted from blood. Subset defined: CD45RA-negative fraction. CDR3 sequence (DNA): TGCGCCAGCAGCTTGGGACTAGCGGGGACTCACACCGGGGAGCTGTTTTTT. This translates into CASSLGLAGTHTGELFF.